The clone carrying this TCR delta chain was counted a few times. A single base is all that separates this from a far larger clone, so a read error is likely. V gave up 4 bases and J gave up 4 bases, with 22 bases separating them. The CDR3 totals 19 residues. Germline V gene lookup returns CDR1 GEAIGNYY and CDR2 EKD. This sample stems from a study of gamma-delta chains in newborns, infants, children. Study-level information: Polyclonal expansion of innate γδ T cells after birth follows microbial exposure.

TCRdb re-processed the reads via CATT. This table holds thousands of delta-chain clones, roughly 0.98% found once. The genes are TRDV2 and TRDJ3; TRDD3 is a possible D gene (6 bases). Input material: blood. The clonotype comes from a child who was a newborn, infant or young child, either healthy, febrile or measles-vaccinated (not recorded which). The CDR3 is CACEVWGPRLGWDTRQMFF. CDR3 bases: TGTGCCTGTGAGGTCTGGGGCCCTCGACTGGGTTGGGACACCCGACAGATGTTTTTC.